This T cell receptor (beta chain) was sequenced in a study of T-cell memory formation after mild COVID-19. On the study more broadly: TCR clusters mostly belonged to single donors.

5'RACE with constant-segment primers yielded barcoded, UMI-tagged TCR alpha and TCR beta cDNA libraries. In TCRdb, the 5' RACE reads were re-called with MiXCR into one record per CDR3 protein. Of 500,000 to 550,000 distinct CDR3 sequences in the sample, around 20% were seen once. This clonotype has a handful of counts. Material for sequencing was PBMCs or a T cell subset sorted from them (not recorded which). The receptor was isolated from an adult woman who had mild COVID-19 (a few samples of this study predate the infection). Cell type and time point are not known.

CDR3 sequence: CASSLGRGRAEAFF. In DNA form, the CDR3 reads TGTGCCAGCAGCTTAGGCAGGGGGCGGGCTGAAGCTTTCTTT. This sequence joins TRBV7-6 and TRBJ1-1; 8 bases match TRBD1. Germline V gene data show CDR1 as SGHVS and CDR2 as FNYEAQ. The CDR3 spans 14 residues. J gave up 6 bases and V 1 base, and 4 bases lay outside the gene matches.